Listed here are 4 T cell receptor beta chains from one sample, sequenced in a study of Graves' ophthalmopathy and Graves' hyperthyroidism. The authors amplified TCR beta CDR3 regions, and they did so from RNA transcripts for repertoire sequencing. Amplification began with first-round RT-PCR using HTBI primers, then second-round multiplex PCR was performed. TCRdb ran MiXCR on the multiplex PCR reads and lists one entry per CDR3 protein. Of about 740,000 distinct CDR3 sequences in the sample, 40% were seen once. Specimen: peripheral blood. These receptors all stem from an adult man with Graves' ophthalmopathy.

This clonotype occurred a few times. The V and J genes are TRBV7-3 and TRBJ2-5, with D perhaps matching TRBD1 (6 bases). With 2 bases removed from V and 5 bases from J, the gap between germline ends came to 15 bases. This CDR3 has 15 residues. CDR1 SGHTA and CDR2 FQGTGA come from the germline V gene. As DNA, the CDR3 is TGTGCCAGCAGCTTATCCCCTACAGGGCTGGAGACCCAGTACTTC. Translating it yields CASSLSPTGLETQYF.

This rearrangement joins TRBV4-2 to TRBJ1-1; D is possibly TRBD1 (5 bases). The germline V gene has CDR1 LGHNA and CDR2 YNFKEQ. The CDR3 has 14 residues. Trimming pared 1 base from V and 10 bases from J, leaving 16 bases between. CDR3 in amino acids: CASSQGRGIKRAFF. Here the CDR3 DNA reads TGTGCCAGCAGCCAAGGCCGGGGCATCAAGAGAGCTTTCTTT.

In the case of this clonotype: The junction departs from the called germline gene at one end, perhaps through a read error. The chain links TRBV25-1 to TRBJ1-4, with D possibly TRBD1 on 5 matching bases. The germline gives CDR1 MGHDK, CDR2 SYGVNS. The CDR3 length is 14 residues. The CDR3 nucleotides are TGTGCCAGCAGGAAGGGCGGGGCGCGTGAAAAACTGTTTTTC. Amino acids: CASRKGGAREKLFF.

The chain carries TRBV12-3 or TRBV12-4 and TRBJ2-7; TRBD1 is a possible D gene (6 bases). The CDR3 is 14 amino acids. Trimming stripped 6 bases from V and 1 base from J, with 13 bases between. DNA for the CDR3: TGTGCCAGCAGACCAGACAGGATTTCCTACGAGCAGTACTTC. This gives the protein CASRPDRISYEQYF.